This TCR beta chain derives from a study of PD-L1 blockade in urothelial cancer. On the study more broadly: About 85% of the 29 patients were males with bladder-origin urothelial cancer. A median blood sample held about 140,000 T cells and 80,000 or so unique TCRs.

All patients handed over anywhere from 1 to 8 samples, pretreatment and on-treatment. The repertoire was sequenced with immunoSEQ multiplex PCR; TCRdb's copy has only in-frame clones and lacks some. The sample lists some 45,000 clones; around 89% were seen once. The CDR3 loop spans 18 amino acids. V lost 6 bases, J lost 0 bases, and 11 bases stayed unmatched. Germline V gene sequence: CDR1 MNHEY, CDR2 SMNVEV (reference sequence). This chain uses TRBV27 with TRBJ1-5; TRBD1 matches at 10 bases. The receptor's source is a man older than 75 with urothelial cancer. Source: PBMCs, taken around atezolizumab (anti-PD-L1) treatment. CDR3 DNA: TGTGCCAGCAGCTCTAGGACAGGGGGGTGGCATAGCAATCAGCCCCAGCATTTT. Protein product: CASSSRTGGWHSNQPQHF.